A selection of T cell receptor beta chains follows, all from one sample in a study of blood T cell repertoires in COVID-19. Sequenced by immunoSEQ multiplex PCR; TCRdb stores in-frame clones only, minus some. The table lists roughly 86,000 clones, 86% of them singletons. Sequencing was carried out using peripheral blood. Receptors were obtained from a man in his fifties or sixties with active or convalescent COVID-19. CDR3s include the opening cysteine and the closing phenylalanine or tryptophan. The D gene is left open where the match is weak. Not every row has a clone size; where given, it reads once, few, many or a size class.

J | V | size | D | DNA | CDR3
TRBJ1-4 | TRBV2 | NA | TRBD1 | TGTGCCAGCAGGAGAGAAACAGGGGGGCCTAATGAAAAACTGTTTTTT | CASRRETGGPNEKLFF
TRBJ2-2 | TRBV6-1 | once | NA | TGTGCCAGCAGTGAAGCGAGATGGACCGGGGAGCTGTTTTTT | CASSEARWTGELFF
TRBJ1-3 | TRBV4-1 | NA | NA | TGCGCCAGCAGCCGGGCTGGGGGAGGAGGTGGAAACACCATATATTTT | CASSRAGGGGGNTIYF
TRBJ2-5 | TRBV7-2 | NA | TRBD1 | TGTGCCAGCAGCCCCGGGACAGGGAAAGAGACCCAGTACTTC | CASSPGTGKETQYF
TRBJ2-1 | TRBV2 | NA | TRBD2 | TGTGCCAGCACCATCCTAGCGGGGGCCGTGGATGAGCAGTTCTTC | CASTILAGAVDEQFF
TRBJ1-4 | TRBV12-3/TRBV12-4 | NA | NA | TGTGCCAGTGCGGGACCAAAGAATGAAAAACTGTTTTTT | CASAGPKNEKLFF
TRBJ1-2 | TRBV29-1 | NA | TRBD1 | TGCAGCGCCGAGGGACAGGGGGATGGCTACACCTTC | CSAEGQGDGYTF
TRBJ2-1 | TRBV5-1 | NA | NA | TGCGCCAGCAGCTTGGAGGAGCGGCTCTCCTACAATGAGCAGTTCTTC | CASSLEERLSYNEQFF
TRBJ2-7 | TRBV18 | NA | NA | TGTGCCAGCTCACGGGAAGGGGTTAACGAGCAGTACTTC | CASSREGVNEQYF
TRBJ2-3 | TRBV3-1/TRBV3-2 | NA | NA | TGTGCCAGCAGCCAAGACCGGGAAGCAGCAGATACGCAGTATTTT | CASSQDREAADTQYF
TRBJ1-2 | TRBV10-3 | NA | NA | TGTGCCATCAGTGAGTCTCGGGACACCTATGGCTACACCTTC | CAISESRDTYGYTF
TRBJ2-2 | TRBV10-3 | NA | NA | TGTGCCATCAGTTTAAACGGGAACACCGGGGAGCTGTTTTTT | CAISLNGNTGELFF
TRBJ2-7 | TRBV5-1 | once | TRBD1 | TGCGCCAGCAGCGAGACAGGGACCTACGAGCAGTACTTC | CASSETGTYEQYF
TRBJ2-3 | TRBV19 | NA | TRBD2 | TGTGCCAGTAGCCGGGCACTAGCGGGGAAGACAGATACGCAGTATTTT | CASSRALAGKTDTQYF
TRBJ2-3 | TRBV5-6 | once | NA | TGTGCCAGCAGCCTACGCCTTGGGGGCGGAAGTGCAGATACGCAGTATTTT | CASSLRLGGGSADTQYF
TRBJ1-4 | TRBV19 | once | TRBD1 | TGTGCCAGTAGGGAATACGGGACAGGGGGGACACTGTTTTTT | CASREYGTGGTLFF
TRBJ2-1 | TRBV29-1 | NA | TRBD2 | TGCAGCGTTAAGGGAGGGAGAGATGAGCAGTTCTTC | CSVKGGRDEQFF
TRBJ2-5 | TRBV2 | NA | TRBD2 | TGTGCCAGCAAAGGACCTAGCGGGGAGACCCAGTACTTC | CASKGPSGETQYF
TRBJ2-3 | TRBV10-2 | once | NA | TGCGCCAGCAGTGAGTTAGTTTCGGACTCCGTGGATACGCAGTATTTT | CASSELVSDSVDTQYF
TRBJ1-1 | TRBV27 | NA | NA | TGTGCCAGCAGTTTAAACAGGGCCGCTGAAGCTTTCTTT | CASSLNRAAEAFF
TRBJ2-1 | TRBV3-1/TRBV3-2 | NA | NA | TGTGCCAGCAGCTCGGACAGCATGAGCTCCTACAATGAGCAGTTCTTC | CASSSDSMSSYNEQFF
TRBJ1-5 | TRBV5-1 | NA | NA | TGCGCCAGCAGCCCGGACAGTCTAAATCAGCCCCAGCATTTT | CASSPDSLNQPQHF
TRBJ1-2 | TRBV19 | NA | NA | TGTGCCTCGGGGGACTATGGCTACACCTTC | CASGDYGYTF
TRBJ1-6 | TRBV14 | NA | NA | TGTGCCAGCACAGGACAGTATAATTCACCCCTCCACTTT | CASTGQYNSPLHF
TRBJ2-1 | TRBV24-1 | NA | NA | TGTGCCACCAGTGATTTTGTCGCGAGCTCCTACAATGAGCAGTTCTTC | CATSDFVASSYNEQFF
TRBJ2-3 | TRBV19 | NA | NA | TGTGCCAGCGGAGGGGGCGCAGCCCAAGATACGCAGTATTTT | CASGGGAAQDTQYF
TRBJ2-7 | TRBV19 | NA | TRBD1 | TGTGCCAGTAGTCCAGGGGGCCCGAGCTCCTACGAGCAGTACTTC | CASSPGGPSSYEQYF
TRBJ2-5 | TRBV24-1 | NA | TRBD1 | TGTGCCACCAGTGATCCCCCGACAGGGAAAGAGACCCAGTACTTC | CATSDPPTGKETQYF
TRBJ2-3 | TRBV10-3 | NA | TRBD1 | TGTGCCATAGCCGGGACAGGGGGCGTAGATACGCAGTATTTT | CAIAGTGGVDTQYF
TRBJ1-2 | TRBV19 | NA | TRBD1 | TGTGCCAGTAGTCGACAGGGGGCAGATGCTAACTATGGCTACACCTTC | CASSRQGADANYGYTF
TRBJ2-2 | TRBV9 | NA | TRBD1 | TGTGCCAGCAGCGCCTGGGACAGGGTAAATACCGGGGAGCTGTTTTTT | CASSAWDRVNTGELFF
TRBJ2-3 | TRBV5-1 | NA | NA | TGCGCCAGCAGCTTGGGGTCAGGGAGCACAGATACGCAGTATTTT | CASSLGSGSTDTQYF
TRBJ2-1 | TRBV7-8 | NA | TRBD2 | TGTGCCAGCAGCGGGGGACTAGCGGGGGCCTCCTACAATGAGCAGTTCTTC | CASSGGLAGASYNEQFF
TRBJ2-7 | TRBV5-4 | NA | NA | TGTGCCAGCAGCAAACAGGGTTTCGAGCAGTACTTC | CASSKQGFEQYF
TRBJ2-7 | TRBV4-1 | few | TRBD1 | TGCGCCAGCAGCCAAGTGTTAGACAGGGCCGTCGAGCAGTACTTC | CASSQVLDRAVEQYF
TRBJ2-5 | TRBV14 | NA | NA | TGTGCCAGCAGCCAAACCGTGGGTGGCAGGGGTGAGACCCAGTACTTC | CASSQTVGGRGETQYF
TRBJ1-1 | TRBV6-5 | NA | TRBD1 | TGTGCCAGCAGGATTAAGGGGGCGCCGGGCACTGAAGCTTTCTTT | CASRIKGAPGTEAFF
TRBJ2-1 | TRBV27 | once | TRBD2 | TGTGCCAGCAGTTGGGGGACTAGCGGGGGCAATGAGCAGTTCTTC | CASSWGTSGGNEQFF
TRBJ2-5 | TRBV6-5 | once | TRBD1 | TGTGCCAGCAGACTTCGGGACAGGGAGACCCAGTACTTC | CASRLRDRETQYF
TRBJ1-3 | TRBV10-3 | NA | NA | TGTGCCATCAGGACCCTAGGAGATGGAAACACCATATATTTT | CAIRTLGDGNTIYF
TRBJ2-3 | TRBV7-2 | NA | TRBD1 | TGTGCCAGCAGCTTCGGGACAGGGAGAACAGATACGCAGTATTTT | CASSFGTGRTDTQYF
TRBJ1-5 | TRBV19 | few | NA | TGTGCCAGTACAGGGTATCAGCCCCAGCATTTT | CASTGYQPQHF
TRBJ2-2 | TRBV24-1 | NA | TRBD1 | TGTGCCACCAGTGATTTGGGTGGCAGGGGGCTTAGCGGGGAGCTGTTTTTT | CATSDLGGRGLSGELFF
TRBJ1-1 | TRBV20-1 | once | NA | TGCAGTGCTAGTTTGAACAGGGACACTGAAGCTTTCTTT | CSASLNRDTEAFF
TRBJ2-1 | TRBV15 | NA | NA | TGTGCCACCAGCAGAGATCTAGCGACCTACAATGAGCAGTTCTTC | CATSRDLATYNEQFF